This is a list of T cell receptor beta chains from one sample in a study of cytomegalovirus exposure and HLA in healthy donors. Sequenced by immunoSEQ multiplex PCR; TCRdb stores in-frame clones only, minus some. The repertoire consists of roughly 60,000 clones, with approximately 90% occurring once and the leading ten covering 1.3%. The sample consisted of PBMCs. The receptors come from a woman in her late teens or twenties in good health and CMV-seronegative. Each CDR3 is given with its conserved first and last residue. D genes are given only for firm matches. Clone sizes are given selectively: once, few, many, or a class where the clone is expanded.

>TRBV2|NA|NA|TRBJ1-2
TGTGCCAGCAGTAAGACAGTAATCCAGGGGTTGAATGGCTACACCTTC
CASSKTVIQGLNGYTF
>TRBV29-1|once|TRBD1|TRBJ1-2
TGCAGCGCTTCAGGGGGCGCCATGAGTTATGGCTACACCTTC
CSASGGAMSYGYTF
>TRBV7-9|NA|TRBD1|TRBJ1-1
TGTGCCAGCAGCTTAGGACAGGGAAACACTGAAGCTTTCTTT
CASSLGQGNTEAFF
>TRBV6-1|NA|NA|TRBJ1-5
TGTGCCAGCACTGGGGCTAGCAATCAGCCCCAGCATTTT
CASTGASNQPQHF
>TRBV4-2|NA|TRBD2|TRBJ2-7
TGTGCCAGCAGCCAAGAGTGGACTAGCGGGACATCCTACGAGCAGTACTTC
CASSQEWTSGTSYEQYF
>TRBV7-3|NA|NA|TRBJ2-1
TGTGCCAGCAGCTTAAAGGGGGTGACAGGCGGTGAGCAGTTCTTC
CASSLKGVTGGEQFF
>TRBV5-1|NA|TRBD1|TRBJ2-7
TGCGCCAGCAGCTTGGATTGGGTGGGACAGGGCGACTACGAGCAGTACTTC
CASSLDWVGQGDYEQYF
>TRBV28|NA|TRBD1|TRBJ2-7
TGTGCCAGCAGTTTGCAGGGGGCAATGTACTTC
CASSLQGAMYF
>TRBV6-1|NA|TRBD1|TRBJ1-1
TGTGCCAGCAGTGAAACAGGGGTCACTGAAGCTTTCTTT
CASSETGVTEAFF
>TRBV27|NA|TRBD1|TRBJ1-2
TGTGCCAGCAGTACCAACAGGGGGTCCTATGGCTACACCTTC
CASSTNRGSYGYTF
>TRBV5-4|NA|TRBD1|TRBJ1-1
TGTGCCAGCAGCATGAGACAGGGGGTCGGCACTGAAGCTTTCTTT
CASSMRQGVGTEAFF
>TRBV19|few|TRBD1|TRBJ1-5
TGTGCCAGTGGACAGGGAAGTCAGCCCCAGCATTTT
CASGQGSQPQHF
>TRBV5-6|NA|NA|TRBJ2-5
TGTGCCAGCAGCTTGGGCGGTACAGGTCAAGAGACCCAGTACTTC
CASSLGGTGQETQYF
>TRBV12-5|NA|TRBD1|TRBJ2-5
TGTGCTAGTGGTTTTGCCCGGGACAGGGGGCTCCAAGAGACCCAGTACTTC
CASGFARDRGLQETQYF
>TRBV7-9|NA|TRBD1|TRBJ1-1
TGTGCCAGCAGCTTACTAATAACAGGGGTGTCGAACACTGAAGCTTTCTTT
CASSLLITGVSNTEAFF
>TRBV2|NA|TRBD1|TRBJ2-5
TGTGCCAGCCGCCGGGACAGGGAGCAGACCCAGTACTTC
CASRRDREQTQYF
>TRBV19|NA|TRBD1|TRBJ1-2
TGTGCCAGTAGGGGACAGGGGAATGGCTACACCTTC
CASRGQGNGYTF
>TRBV5-6|NA|NA|TRBJ2-7
TGTGCCAGCAGCTTGGAAGGGGGTCCTTACGAGCAGTACTTC
CASSLEGGPYEQYF
>TRBV4-3|once|TRBD2|TRBJ2-1
TGCGCCAGCAGCCAAGATCTAGCCCAGCGGGAGTATAATGAGCAGTTCTTC
CASSQDLAQREYNEQFF
>TRBV4-1|NA|NA|TRBJ1-1
TGCGCCAGCAGCCAGCGGACTTTTGACACTGAAGCTTTCTTT
CASSQRTFDTEAFF
>TRBV10-3|NA|TRBD1|TRBJ2-7
TGTGCCATCAGTGAGTACAGGGGCTACGAGCAGTACTTC
CAISEYRGYEQYF
>TRBV28|once|NA|TRBJ1-2
TGTGCCTCGTGTGCGCAGGGGTATGGCTACACCTTC
CASCAQGYGYTF
>TRBV27|NA|TRBD2|TRBJ2-1
TGTGCCAGCAGTCCTAGCGGGGGGGCCTACAATGAGCAGTTCTTC
CASSPSGGAYNEQFF
>TRBV9|NA|TRBD1|TRBJ1-6
TGTGCCAGCAGCGAGGGGGGCCCGGGACAGTATAATTCACCCCTCCACTTT
CASSEGGPGQYNSPLHF
>TRBV9|NA|TRBD2|TRBJ2-3
TGTGCCAGCAGCAAAGATAGCGGGGACACAGATACGCAGTATTTT
CASSKDSGDTDTQYF
>TRBV7-3|NA|NA|TRBJ2-7
TGTGCCAGCAGCCCGGGGGGCGGGGTCCCCTACGAGCAGTACTTC
CASSPGGGVPYEQYF
>TRBV7-2|NA|NA|TRBJ1-2
TGTGCCAGCAGCCCTCCTGGGGACTTCGGCTACACCTTC
CASSPPGDFGYTF
>TRBV7-3|NA|TRBD1|TRBJ2-1
TGTGCCAGCAGCCGGGACAGGGGACACAATGAGCAGTTCTTC
CASSRDRGHNEQFF
>TRBV11-3|NA|NA|TRBJ2-3
TGTGCCAGCAGCTTAGGAGGGGGTGATGGTGGAGATACGCAGTATTTT
CASSLGGGDGGDTQYF
>TRBV19|NA|TRBD1|TRBJ2-1
TGTGCCAGTCATGGACAGGGGTGGAATGAGCAGTTCTTC
CASHGQGWNEQFF
>TRBV5-1|NA|NA|TRBJ2-2
TGCGCCAGCAGGGACACCTACACCGGGGAGCTGTTTTTT
CASRDTYTGELFF
>TRBV28|NA|NA|TRBJ1-6
TGTGCCAGCAGACTTCGACAGTCCTATAATTCACCCCTCCACTTT
CASRLRQSYNSPLHF
>TRBV23-1|NA|TRBD1|TRBJ2-2
TGCGCCAGCAGGCCAGGGGGCACCGGGGAGCTGTTTTTT
CASRPGGTGELFF
>TRBV29-1|once|NA|TRBJ2-3
TGCAGCGTTGAGTCTCCAGGGGAAGGCCTAGGGTATTTT
CSVESPGEGLGYF
>TRBV29-1|NA|NA|TRBJ2-7
TGCAGCGTTGGATACGCCGTGGGGGGGCTCGAGCAGTACTTC
CSVGYAVGGLEQYF
>TRBV19|once|NA|TRBJ2-7
TGTGCCAGTAGTATAGGGCGGTCTTCTGGGGAGCAGTACTTC
CASSIGRSSGEQYF
>TRBV6-1|NA|TRBD1|TRBJ2-7
TGTGCCAGCAGCCGACAGGGGGCGGGCTACGAGCAGTACTTC
CASSRQGAGYEQYF
>TRBV19|once|NA|TRBJ2-5
TGTGCCAGTAGTATAGGCACGACAGTTTTTTCGGAAGAGACCCAGTACTTC
CASSIGTTVFSEETQYF
>TRBV2|NA|TRBD1|TRBJ2-5
TGTGCCAGCAGTGGGGGTTTAAGGGACAGGGTAAGAGAGACCCAGTACTTC
CASSGGLRDRVRETQYF
>TRBV29-1|NA|TRBD1|TRBJ1-5
TGCAGCGTCACAACAGGGGGAGTCGGTCTTGGCAATCAGCCCCAGCATTTT
CSVTTGGVGLGNQPQHF
>TRBV28|NA|TRBD2|TRBJ2-3
TGTGCCAGCAGCTATGGACTAGCGGGAGAGGCAGATACGCAGTATTTT
CASSYGLAGEADTQYF
>TRBV27|few|NA|TRBJ1-5
TGTGCCAGCAGCGGGGGGGCCTCCCTGCCCCAGCATTTT
CASSGGASLPQHF
>TRBV7-9|few|NA|TRBJ2-1
TGTGCCACCGGGGGTCAACGATTCTACAATGAGCAGTTCTTC
CATGGQRFYNEQFF
>TRBV7-9|NA|TRBD1|TRBJ1-1
TGTGCCAGCAGCGATCCGGGACAGGGGCTGAACACTGAAGCTTTCTTT
CASSDPGQGLNTEAFF
>TRBV6-1|NA|TRBD1|TRBJ1-2
TGTGCCAGCAGTGAAGTTGGTGACAGGGGTTACGGCTACACCTTC
CASSEVGDRGYGYTF
>TRBV7-9|NA|NA|TRBJ2-2
TGTGCCAGCAGCTTAAGCCAGGGGACCGGGGAGCTGTTTTTT
CASSLSQGTGELFF
>TRBV13|NA|TRBD2|TRBJ2-3
TGTGCCAGCAGCCGCAGGCTAGCGGGGGGCGCTTCTAGCACAGATACGCAGTATTTT
CASSRRLAGGASSTDTQYF
>TRBV6-5|once|TRBD1|TRBJ2-7
TGTGCCAGCAGTTCCACCGGGACAGGGAGCGAGCAGTACTTC
CASSSTGTGSEQYF
>TRBV5-6|once|TRBD1|TRBJ1-1
TGTGCCAGCAGCCGGATGACAGGGGGTCCTGAAGCTTTCTTT
CASSRMTGGPEAFF
>TRBV27|once|NA|TRBJ2-3
TGTGCCAGCAGTTTACTCGGGACTGGAGGGGCAGATACGCAGTATTTT
CASSLLGTGGADTQYF
>TRBV5-6|NA|NA|TRBJ2-1
TGTGCCAGCAGCTTTCGTGGGGGCCCGGACAATGAGCAGTTCTTC
CASSFRGGPDNEQFF
>TRBV15|NA|TRBD1|TRBJ1-2
TGTGCCACCAGCAGAGAAACAGGGGGAGGCTACACCTTC
CATSRETGGGYTF
>TRBV6-4|NA|NA|TRBJ2-2
TGTGCCAGCAGTGACAGGGGAGGCGGGGAGCTGTTTTTT
CASSDRGGGELFF